The 27 T cell receptor beta chains presented below share a single source sample, sequenced in a study of blood T cell repertoires in COVID-19 (dated by TCRdb to the early 2020s). Library preparation used the immunoSEQ multiplex PCR assay. Not all clones reach the TCRdb copy of this immuneACCESS table, which keeps in-frame sequences only. Checked studies attribute under half of the gap to unresolved V genes and leave the rest unexplained. Recorded for this sample are 80,000 to 100,000 clones; 91% of them occurred a single time. The biggest ten clones account for about 2% of the sample. Material: peripheral blood. These receptors all come from a human donor with active COVID-19. The donor label of this sample is uncertain.

The chain has TRBV15 and TRBJ1-5; the match to TRBD1 covers 8 bases. In germline, CDR1 is LNHNV, CDR2 YYDKDF (reference sequence). J was trimmed by 1 base and V by 6 bases; bases with no gene match: 11. The CDR3 totals 17 residues. The CDR3, as DNA: TGTGCCACCAGGGCTACTCAAACAGGGGGAAGCAATCAGCCCCAGCATTTT. This gives the protein CATRATQTGGSNQPQHF.

This clone has only a few counts. The chain couples TRBV18 to TRBJ2-2; 7 nucleotides agree with TRBD1. The germline CDR1 and CDR2 sequences are KGHSH and LQKENI. The V and J ends lost 4 bases and 7 bases, in that order; junction bases with no gene match: 9. The CDR3 loop spans 15 amino acids. CDR3 loop: CASSLPTGSVGELFF. In DNA form, the CDR3 reads TGTGCCAGCTCACTCCCGACAGGGTCGGTCGGGGAGCTGTTTTTT. Based on the CDR3 plus reference TRBV18 and TRBJ2-2, the full variable domain is NAGVMQNPRHLVRRRGQEARLRCSPMKGHSHVYWYRQLPEEGLKFMVYLQKENIIDESGMPKERFSAEFPKEGPSILRIQQVVRGDSAAYFCASSLPTGSVGELFFGEGSRLTVL.

The chain has TRBV4-2 and TRBJ1-2, with unresolved D. The CDR3 has 14 residues. V was shortened by 4 bases and J by 3 bases, with 12 bases between the two germline ends. In germline, CDR1 is LGHNA, CDR2 YNFKEQ. In DNA form, the CDR3 reads TGTGCCAGCAGCCCCGACTTAGAAGACTATGGCTACACCTTC. It codes for CASSPDLEDYGYTF.

V usage is TRBV11-2 and J usage is TRBJ2-7; D is possibly TRBD1 (6 bases). The CDR3 contains 14 residues. Germline V gene data show CDR1 as SGHAT and CDR2 as FQNNGV. V lost 6 bases to trimming and J lost 1 base, with 13 bases between them. CDR3 bases: TGTGCCAGCAGGTATAATACAGGGTCCTACGAGCAGTACTTC. This sequence encodes CASRYNTGSYEQYF.

This clone was found once. The chain carries TRBV2 and TRBJ2-7, with 7 bases matching TRBD1. The CDR3 spans 15 residues. V trimming: 6 bases; J trimming: 2 bases; junction bases outside the gene matches: 10. Germline V lookup: CDR1 SNHLY, CDR2 FYNNEI. The CDR3 loop reads CASRAQATGAYEQYF. DNA for the CDR3: TGTGCCAGCAGGGCACAGGCTACAGGGGCCTACGAGCAGTACTTC.

The rearrangement links TRBV12-3 or TRBV12-4 to TRBJ2-2, with a possible D match to TRBD1 (6 bases). The CDR3 is 13 amino acids. V dropped 3 bases and J dropped 7 bases, with 9 bases sitting between them. The CDR3 DNA sequence: TGTGCCAGCAGTTTCATAGGGGGCGGGGAGCTGTTTTTT. Translation gives CASSFIGGGELFF.

The chain joins TRBV5-1 to TRBJ2-1; unclear D gene. CDR1 SGHRS and CDR2 YFSETQ come from the germline V gene. Trimming cost V 1 base and J 4 bases, with 6 bases left between them. The CDR3 consists of 13 residues. CDR3 DNA sequence: TGCGCCAGCAGCTTGACAGAATACAATGAGCAGTTCTTC. This gives the protein CASSLTEYNEQFF.

This sequence joins TRBV19 and TRBJ1-1, with TRBD1 as a possible D gene (5 bases). CDR3 length equals 14 residues. The germline gives CDR1 LNHDA, CDR2 SQIVND (reference sequence). With 5 bases removed from V and 0 bases from J, the gap between germline ends came to 10 bases. CDR3 amino acids: CASSSGGLNTEAFF. Written as DNA, the CDR3 is TGTGCCAGTAGTTCGGGGGGTTTGAACACTGAAGCTTTCTTT.

The chain links TRBV9 to TRBJ1-1; 9 positions agree with TRBD1. CDR3 length: 15 amino acids. In germline, CDR1 is SGDLS, CDR2 YYNGEE. J was trimmed by 8 bases and V by 2 bases; bases with no gene match: 10. The CDR3 spells CASSVTGGGGPEAFF. The CDR3 bases are TGTGCCAGCAGCGTTACAGGGGGCGGAGGCCCGGAAGCTTTCTTT.

The chain is built from TRBV7-8 and TRBJ1-2; TRBD1 matches 8 bases. CDR3 length: 19 residues. The germline V gene has CDR1 SGHVS and CDR2 FQNEAQ. The ends lost 5 bases at V and 4 bases at J; junction bases unmatched: 21. In DNA, the CDR3 is TGTGCCAGCAGCGTACGGTGGATAGGCAGGGGGCTGGGTGGCTATGGCTACACCTTC. As protein: CASSVRWIGRGLGGYGYTF.

The V and J genes are TRBV7-8 and TRBJ2-5; D is ambiguous. V was cut by 5 bases and J by 4 bases, with 20 bases left in between. The germline CDR1 and CDR2 sequences are SGHVS and FQNEAQ. The CDR3 extends over 16 amino acids. CDR3 protein: CASSDTGFPIRETQYF. The CDR3 nucleotides read TGTGCCAGCAGCGATACGGGTTTTCCGATCCGAGAGACCCAGTACTTC.

This clone was seen more than once but under ten times. The rearrangement links TRBV7-9 to TRBJ1-2; D remains ambiguous. Germline V gives CDR1 SEHNR, CDR2 FQNEAQ (reference sequence). Trimming removed 3 bases at V and 4 bases at J, with 15 bases between. The CDR3 is made up of 15 amino acids. In DNA, the CDR3 is TGTGCCAGCAGCTTCCCTCAGGAAGGTGCCTATGGCTACACCTTC. Protein: CASSFPQEGAYGYTF.

The genes are TRBV4-2 and TRBJ2-1, with TRBD2 identical over 8 bases. Trimming took 0 bases from V and 10 from J; bases not matched to a gene: 11. This CDR3 comprises 16 residues. Germline V gene data show CDR1 as LGHNA and CDR2 as YNFKEQ. The CDR3 nucleotides read TGTGCCAGCAGCCAAGAATTTCCGGGGGGGCTTGAGGAGCAGTTCTTC. Protein product: CASSQEFPGGLEEQFF.

The genes are TRBV2 and TRBJ1-6; no definite D call. Trimming pared 0 bases from V and 7 bases from J, leaving 13 bases between. The CDR3 is 16 residues long. Germline CDR1 and CDR2: SNHLY and FYNNEI. CDR3 loop: CASSEALPGRNSPLHF. CDR3 sequence (DNA): TGTGCCAGCAGTGAAGCGCTCCCGGGAAGGAATTCACCCCTCCACTTT.

The chain couples TRBV6-1 to TRBJ2-5; 11 bases are a match to TRBD2. The CDR3 has 18 residues. The V and J ends lost 1 base and 5 bases, in that order; junction bases with no gene match: 12. Germline CDR1 MNHNS, CDR2 SASEGT. The CDR3 loop reads CASSEVDSGGAELETQYF. The CDR3 nucleotides are TGTGCCAGCAGTGAAGTAGATAGCGGGGGGGCCGAACTGGAGACCCAGTACTTC.

The genes are TRBV28 and TRBJ2-1; TRBD2 matches 7 bases. The CDR3 is made up of 15 amino acids. V gave up 3 bases and J gave up 0 bases; unmatched junction bases: 2. CDR1 is MDHEN and CDR2 is SYDVKM in the germline V gene. CDR3 amino acids: CASSFGGGSYNEQFF. The DNA for the CDR3 is TGTGCCAGCAGTTTTGGGGGGGGCTCCTACAATGAGCAGTTCTTC.

About this clone itself: The junction departs from the called germline gene at one end, perhaps through a read error. This chain links TRBV7-7 with TRBJ2-5; unclear D gene. The CDR3 runs 13 residues. The germline gives CDR1 SSHAT, CDR2 FNYEAQ (reference sequence). The CDR3 is CASSPSMQETQYF. The CDR3 DNA follows: TGTGCTAGCAGCCCATCCATGCAAGAGACCCAGTACTTC.

The chain combines TRBV6-8 with TRBJ1-2; 12 nucleotides agree with TRBD1. The V and J ends lost 3 bases and 8 bases, in that order; junction bases with no gene match: 7. In germline, CDR1 is MNHGY, CDR2 SAAAGT. The CDR3 totals 15 residues. Written as DNA, the CDR3 is TGTGCCAGCAGTTATCCGGGACAGGGGGCCGAAGGCTACACCTTC. Protein product: CASSYPGQGAEGYTF.

The chain combines TRBV9 with TRBJ1-1; D not certain. Germline V gene lookup returns CDR1 SGDLS and CDR2 YYNGEE. The CDR3 sequence is 14 residues long. The V gene lost 2 bases and the J gene lost 0 bases, with 8 bases spanning the gap. The CDR3: CASSVTSMNTEAFF. CDR3 bases: TGTGCCAGCAGCGTTACATCCATGAACACTGAAGCTTTCTTT.

The rearrangement uses TRBV7-2 and TRBJ2-1; D uncertain. The V gene lost 5 bases and the J gene lost 6 bases, with 11 bases spanning the gap. Looked up from germline, CDR1 is SGHTA and CDR2 is FQGNSA. CDR3 size: 13 residues. The CDR3 here is CASSPLKINEQFF. CDR3 in DNA: TGTGCCAGCAGCCCACTTAAGATCAATGAGCAGTTCTTC.

The chain combines TRBV5-4 with TRBJ2-3; unclear D gene. V dropped 6 bases and J dropped 1 base, with 9 bases sitting between them. The CDR3 runs 13 residues. CDR1 and CDR2 (germline): SGHNT, YYREEE (reference sequence). The CDR3 reads CASIPRGTDTQYF. Here the CDR3 DNA reads TGTGCCAGCATCCCCCGGGGCACAGATACGCAGTATTTT.

V gene TRBV11-2 combines with J gene TRBJ2-3; 7 bases agree with TRBD2. Unmatched junction bases numbered 5, after V lost 5 bases and J lost 6 bases. Per germline, CDR1 SGHAT and CDR2 FQNNGV. CDR3 length: 13 amino acids. CDR3 sequence: CASSTLGGDTQYF. CDR3 nucleotides: TGTGCCAGCAGCACCCTCGGGGGGGATACGCAGTATTTT.

This clone was recorded only once. The V call is TRBV6-6, the J call TRBJ2-5; the D gene is possibly TRBD2 (7 bases). Germline CDR1 reads MNHNY; CDR2 reads SVGAGI (reference sequence). CDR3 length: 13 residues. The V end was cut by 2 bases, the J end by 4 bases, with 8 bases between. Here the CDR3 reads CASSYGGAETQYF. The CDR3 DNA sequence: TGTGCCAGCAGTTACGGGGGGGCAGAGACCCAGTACTTC.

This sequence joins TRBV5-6 and TRBJ2-3, with 9 bases identical to TRBD2. V was clipped by 0 bases and J by 2 bases; unmatched bases: 4. The CDR3 extends over 16 amino acids. CDR1 and CDR2 (germline): SGHDT, YYEEEE. The CDR3 here is CASSLVLAGVTDTQYF. For the CDR3, the DNA is TGTGCCAGCAGCTTGGTGTTAGCGGGGGTCACAGATACGCAGTATTTT. Full variable domain (outside the CDR3, taken from reference TRBV5-6 and TRBJ2-3): DAGVTQSPTHLIKTRGQQVTLRCSPKSGHDTVSWYQQALGQGPQFIFQYYEEEERQRGNFPDRFSGHQFPNYSSELNVNALLLGDSALYLCASSLVLAGVTDTQYFGPGTRLTVL.

This rearrangement joins TRBV5-1 to TRBJ1-1; 7 bases line up with TRBD1. The junction had 2 bases not matched to a gene; V was cut back by 0 bases and J by 6 bases. CDR1 is SGHRS and CDR2 is YFSETQ in the germline V gene. There are 13 residues in the CDR3. The CDR3, as DNA: TGCGCCAGCAGCTTGGGGGACAGTTCTGAAGCTTTCTTT. Its protein product is CASSLGDSSEAFF.

V usage is TRBV7-2 and J usage is TRBJ2-7; 10 bases agree with TRBD1. The CDR3 contains 15 residues. V gave up 3 bases and J gave up 3 bases; unmatched junction bases: 5. Germline V lookup: CDR1 SGHTA, CDR2 FQGNSA. The CDR3 DNA reads TGTGCCAGCAGCTTCCGGGACAGGGGTGGCTACGAGCAGTACTTC. This encodes CASSFRDRGGYEQYF.

The chain employs TRBV6-4 and TRBJ2-2, with D perhaps matching TRBD1 (5 bases). Germline V gene lookup returns CDR1 MRHNA and CDR2 SNTAGT. The CDR3 is 16 residues long. V lost 0 bases, J lost 0 bases, and 8 bases lay in between. CDR3 sequence (DNA): TGTGCCAGCAGTGACTCGGCACAGGCGAACACCGGGGAGCTGTTTTTT. Amino acid sequence: CASSDSAQANTGELFF.